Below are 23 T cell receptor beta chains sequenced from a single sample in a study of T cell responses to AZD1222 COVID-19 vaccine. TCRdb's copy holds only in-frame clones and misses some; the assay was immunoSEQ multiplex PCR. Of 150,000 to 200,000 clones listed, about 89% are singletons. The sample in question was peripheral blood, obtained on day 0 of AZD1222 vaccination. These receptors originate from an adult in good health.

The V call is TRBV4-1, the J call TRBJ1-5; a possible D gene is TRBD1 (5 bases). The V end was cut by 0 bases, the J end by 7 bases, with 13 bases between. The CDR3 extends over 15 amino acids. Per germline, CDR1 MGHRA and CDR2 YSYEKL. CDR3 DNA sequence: TGCGCCAGCAGCCAAGATATGACAGTGGGCCAGCCCCAGCATTTT. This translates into CASSQDMTVGQPQHF.

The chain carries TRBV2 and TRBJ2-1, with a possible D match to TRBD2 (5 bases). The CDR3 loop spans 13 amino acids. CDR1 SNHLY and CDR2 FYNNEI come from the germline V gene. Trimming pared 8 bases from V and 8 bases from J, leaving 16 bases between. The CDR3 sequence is CASSPGMVDEQFF. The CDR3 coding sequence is TGTGCCAGCTCCCCCGGGATGGTAGATGAGCAGTTCTTC. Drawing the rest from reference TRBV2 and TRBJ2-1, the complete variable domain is EPEVTQTPSHQVTQMGQEVILRCVPISNHLYFYWYRQILGQKVEFLVSFYNNEISEKSEIFDDQFSVERPDGSNFTLKIRSTKLEDSAMYFCASSPGMVDEQFFGPGTRLTVL.

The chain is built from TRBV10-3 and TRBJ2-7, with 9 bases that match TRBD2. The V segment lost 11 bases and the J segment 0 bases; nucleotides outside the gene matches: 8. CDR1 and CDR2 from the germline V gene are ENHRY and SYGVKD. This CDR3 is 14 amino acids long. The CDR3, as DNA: TGTGCCGTCGCCGGGACTAGCTCCTCCTACGAGCAGTACTTC. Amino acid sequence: CAVAGTSSSYEQYF.

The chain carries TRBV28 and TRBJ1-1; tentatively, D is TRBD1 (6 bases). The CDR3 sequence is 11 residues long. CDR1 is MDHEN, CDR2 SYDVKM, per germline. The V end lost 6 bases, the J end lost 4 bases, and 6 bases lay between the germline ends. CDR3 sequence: CASRQGTEAFF. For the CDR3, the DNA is TGTGCCAGCAGACAGGGCACTGAAGCTTTCTTT.

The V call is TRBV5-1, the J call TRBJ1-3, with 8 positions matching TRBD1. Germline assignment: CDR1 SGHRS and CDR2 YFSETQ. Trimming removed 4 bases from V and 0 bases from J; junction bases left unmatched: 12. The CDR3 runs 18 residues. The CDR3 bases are TGCGCCAGCAGCGGAACGGGACAGGCCGAATCCTCTGGAAACACCATATATTTT. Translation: CASSGTGQAESSGNTIYF.

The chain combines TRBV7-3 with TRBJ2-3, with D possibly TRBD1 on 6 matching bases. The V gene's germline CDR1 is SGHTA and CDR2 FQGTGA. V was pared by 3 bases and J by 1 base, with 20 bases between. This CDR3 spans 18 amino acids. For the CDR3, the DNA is TGTGCCAGCAGCTTCCGAGCTCCGGGACAACTCCGCACAGATACGCAGTATTTT. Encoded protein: CASSFRAPGQLRTDTQYF. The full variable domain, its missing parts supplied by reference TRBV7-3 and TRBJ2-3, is GAGVSQTPSNKVTEKGKYVELRCDPISGHTALYWYRQSLGQGPEFLIYFQGTGAADDSGLPNDRFFAVRPEGSVSTLKIQRTERGDSAVYLCASSFRAPGQLRTDTQYFGPGTRLTVL.

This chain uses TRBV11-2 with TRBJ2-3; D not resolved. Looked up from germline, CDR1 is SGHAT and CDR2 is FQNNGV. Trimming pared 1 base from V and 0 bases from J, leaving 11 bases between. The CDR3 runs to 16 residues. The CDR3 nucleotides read TGTGCCAGCAGCTTAGGGCACGGCTTTAGCACAGATACGCAGTATTTT. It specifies CASSLGHGFSTDTQYF.

The CDR3 region has the DNA TGTGCCAGCAGTCAGAGACTCACCCAAAGGGGAACTGAAGCTTTCTTT. It encodes CASSQRLTQRGTEAFF. The rearrangement joins TRBV6-2 or TRBV6-3 to TRBJ1-1; D is perhaps TRBD1 (5 bases). Germline values: CDR1 MNHEY, CDR2 SVGEGT. Trimming left V 5 bases short and J 5 bases short, with 21 bases between. CDR3 length: 16 amino acids.

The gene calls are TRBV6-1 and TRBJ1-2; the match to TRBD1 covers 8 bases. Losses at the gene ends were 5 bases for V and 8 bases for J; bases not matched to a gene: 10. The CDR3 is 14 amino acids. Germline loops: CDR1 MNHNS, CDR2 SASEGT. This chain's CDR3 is CASSSPAGGAGYTF. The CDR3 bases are TGTGCCAGCAGTTCGCCTGCAGGGGGCGCGGGCTACACCTTC.

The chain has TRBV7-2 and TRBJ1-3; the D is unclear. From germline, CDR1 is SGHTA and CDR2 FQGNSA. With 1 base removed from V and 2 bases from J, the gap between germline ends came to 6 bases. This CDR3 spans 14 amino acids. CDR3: CASSLGDTGNTIYF. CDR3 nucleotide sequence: TGTGCCAGCAGCTTAGGGGATACTGGAAACACCATATATTTT.

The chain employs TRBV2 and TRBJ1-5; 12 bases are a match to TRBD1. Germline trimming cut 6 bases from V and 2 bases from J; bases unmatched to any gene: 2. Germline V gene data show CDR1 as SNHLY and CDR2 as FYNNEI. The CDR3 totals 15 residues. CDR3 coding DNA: TGTGCCAGCAGCGGGACAGGGGGCGGCAATCAGCCCCAGCATTTT. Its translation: CASSGTGGGNQPQHF.

The CDR3 DNA reads TGTGCCAGCAGTCCGAGCCAACCAGTCTACGAGCAGTACGTC. The encoded protein is CASSPSQPVYEQYV. The J gene is TRBJ2-7, the V gene TRBV6-5; D gene uncertain. V was cut by 5 bases and J by 3 bases, with 14 bases left in between. The CDR3 loop spans 14 amino acids. The germline V gene has CDR1 MNHEY and CDR2 SVGAGI.

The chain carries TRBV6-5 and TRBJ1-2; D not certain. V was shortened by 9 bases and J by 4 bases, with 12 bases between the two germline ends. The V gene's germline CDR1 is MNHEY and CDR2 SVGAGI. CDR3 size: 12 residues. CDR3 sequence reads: CASLRDGYGYTF. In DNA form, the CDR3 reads TGTGCCAGTCTCCGAGACGGCTATGGCTACACCTTC.

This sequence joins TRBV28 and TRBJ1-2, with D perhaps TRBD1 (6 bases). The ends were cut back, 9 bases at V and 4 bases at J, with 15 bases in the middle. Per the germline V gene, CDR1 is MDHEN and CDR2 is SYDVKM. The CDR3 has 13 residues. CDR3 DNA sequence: TGTGCCAGTCGGGGGGCAGGTACCTATGGCTACACCTTC. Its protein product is CASRGAGTYGYTF.

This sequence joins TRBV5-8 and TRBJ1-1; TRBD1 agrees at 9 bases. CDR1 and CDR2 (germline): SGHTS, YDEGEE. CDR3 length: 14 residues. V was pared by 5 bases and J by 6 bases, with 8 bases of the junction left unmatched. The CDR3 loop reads CASRKPGQGSEAFF. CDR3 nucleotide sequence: TGTGCCAGCAGAAAACCGGGACAGGGATCTGAAGCTTTCTTT.

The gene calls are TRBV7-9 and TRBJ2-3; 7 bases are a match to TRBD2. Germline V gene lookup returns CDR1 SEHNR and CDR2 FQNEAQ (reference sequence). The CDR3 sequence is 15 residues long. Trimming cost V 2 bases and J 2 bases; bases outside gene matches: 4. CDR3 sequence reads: CASSLFRGVTDTQYF. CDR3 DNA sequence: TGTGCCAGCAGCTTATTCCGGGGGGTCACAGATACGCAGTATTTT. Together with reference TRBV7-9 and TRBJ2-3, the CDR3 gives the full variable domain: DTGVSQNPRHKITKRGQNVTFRCDPISEHNRLYWYRQTLGQGPEFLTYFQNEAQLEKSRLLSDRFSAERPKGSFSTLEIQRTEQGDSAMYLCASSLFRGVTDTQYFGPGTRLTVL.

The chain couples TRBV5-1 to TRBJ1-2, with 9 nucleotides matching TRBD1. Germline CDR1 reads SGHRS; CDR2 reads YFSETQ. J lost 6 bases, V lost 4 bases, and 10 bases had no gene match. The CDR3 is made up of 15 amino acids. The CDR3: CASSLGTGRDHGYTF. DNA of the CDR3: TGCGCCAGCAGCCTCGGGACAGGGAGGGACCATGGCTACACCTTC.

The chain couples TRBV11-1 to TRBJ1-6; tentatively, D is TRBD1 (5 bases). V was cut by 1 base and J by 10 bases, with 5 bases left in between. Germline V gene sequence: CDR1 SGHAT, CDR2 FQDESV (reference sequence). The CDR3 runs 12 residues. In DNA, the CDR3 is TGTGCCAGCAGCTTAGAGGGGTCACCCCTCCACTTT. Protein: CASSLEGSPLHF.

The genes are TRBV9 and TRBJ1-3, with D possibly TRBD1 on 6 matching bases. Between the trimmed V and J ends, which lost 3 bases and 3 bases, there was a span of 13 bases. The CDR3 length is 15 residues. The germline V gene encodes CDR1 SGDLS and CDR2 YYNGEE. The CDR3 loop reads CASSATGTNGNTIYF. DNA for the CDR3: TGTGCCAGCAGCGCGACCGGGACAAATGGAAACACCATATATTTT.

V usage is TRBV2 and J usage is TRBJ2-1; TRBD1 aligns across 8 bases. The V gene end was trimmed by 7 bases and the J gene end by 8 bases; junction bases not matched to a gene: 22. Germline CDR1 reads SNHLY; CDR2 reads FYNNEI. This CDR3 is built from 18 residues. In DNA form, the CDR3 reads TGTGCCAGCAAGAGACGGACAGGGAACGGGCGGGTCGGGGATGAGCAGTTCTTC. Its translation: CASKRRTGNGRVGDEQFF.

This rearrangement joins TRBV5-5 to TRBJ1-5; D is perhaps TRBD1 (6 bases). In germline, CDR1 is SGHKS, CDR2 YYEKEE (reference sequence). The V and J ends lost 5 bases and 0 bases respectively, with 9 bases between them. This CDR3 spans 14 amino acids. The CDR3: CASSGTISNQPQHF. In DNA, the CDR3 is TGTGCCAGCAGTGGGACAATTAGCAATCAGCCCCAGCATTTT.

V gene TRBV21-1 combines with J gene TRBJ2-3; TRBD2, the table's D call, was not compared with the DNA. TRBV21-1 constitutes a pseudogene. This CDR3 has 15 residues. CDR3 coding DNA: TGTGCCAGCAGCTCACACGAGGGAGCTCCAGATACGCAGTATTTT. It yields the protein CASSSHEGAPDTQYF.

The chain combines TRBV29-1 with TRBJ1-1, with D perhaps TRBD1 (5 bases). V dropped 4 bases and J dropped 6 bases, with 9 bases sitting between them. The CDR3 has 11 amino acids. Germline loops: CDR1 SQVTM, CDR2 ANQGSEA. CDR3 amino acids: CSVGAGSEAFF. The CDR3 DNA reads TGCAGCGTTGGAGCAGGGTCTGAAGCTTTCTTT.